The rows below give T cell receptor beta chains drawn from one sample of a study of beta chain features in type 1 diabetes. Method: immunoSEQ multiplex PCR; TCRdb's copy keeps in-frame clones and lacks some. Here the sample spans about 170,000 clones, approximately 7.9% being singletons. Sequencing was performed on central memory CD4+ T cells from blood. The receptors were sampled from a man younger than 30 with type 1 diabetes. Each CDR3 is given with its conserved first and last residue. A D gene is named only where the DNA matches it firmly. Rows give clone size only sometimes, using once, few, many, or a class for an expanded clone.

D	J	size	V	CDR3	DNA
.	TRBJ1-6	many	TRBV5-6	CASSLAGETSPLHF	TGTGCCAGCAGCTTGGCAGGGGAGACTTCACCCCTCCACTTT
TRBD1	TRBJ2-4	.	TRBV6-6	CASSGQGLAKNIQYF	TGTGCCAGCAGCGGACAGGGTCTAGCCAAAAACATTCAGTACTTC
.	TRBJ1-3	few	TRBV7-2	CASSQTFGNTIYF	TGTGCCAGCAGCCAGACTTTTGGAAACACCATATATTTT
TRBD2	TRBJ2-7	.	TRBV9	CASSATTVTGGEQYF	TGTGCCAGCAGCGCTACGACGGTTACGGGGGGCGAGCAGTACTTC
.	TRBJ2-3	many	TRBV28	CASSLRLADTQYF	TGTGCCAGCAGTCTACGACTAGCAGATACGCAGTATTTT
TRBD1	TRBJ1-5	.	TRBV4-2	CASSLSYDRGNQPQHF	TGTGCCAGCAGCCTCTCTTACGACAGGGGCAATCAGCCCCAGCATTTT
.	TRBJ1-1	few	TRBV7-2	CASLVAPEVTEAFF	TGTGCCAGCCTCGTGGCCCCTGAGGTTACTGAAGCTTTCTTT
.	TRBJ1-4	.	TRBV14	CASSHLRNEKLFF	TGTGCCAGCAGCCATCTCAGGAATGAAAAACTGTTTTTT
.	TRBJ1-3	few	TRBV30	CAWTSQGPSSGNTIYF	TGTGCCTGGACGTCCCAGGGCCCCAGCTCTGGAAACACCATATATTTT
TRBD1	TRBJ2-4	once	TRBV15	CATSRGDRGAKNIQYF	TGTGCCACCAGCAGAGGGGACAGGGGGGCCAAAAACATTCAGTACTTC
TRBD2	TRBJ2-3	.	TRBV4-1	CASSPETSPADTQYF	TGCGCCAGCAGCCCGGAGACTAGCCCAGCAGATACGCAGTATTTT
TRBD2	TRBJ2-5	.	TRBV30	CAWRSWRRGGQETQYF	TGTGCCTGGAGGTCTTGGAGGCGGGGGGGCCAAGAGACCCAGTACTTC
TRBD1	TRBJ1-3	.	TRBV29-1	CSVGQGAGGNTIYF	TGCAGCGTCGGACAGGGGGCAGGGGGAAACACCATATATTTT
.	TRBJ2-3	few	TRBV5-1	CASSLAPGPDTQYF	TGCGCCAGCAGCTTGGCTCCAGGCCCAGATACGCAGTATTTT
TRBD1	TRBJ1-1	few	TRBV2	CASRPRDRMNTEAFF	TGTGCCAGCAGGCCCCGGGACAGGATGAACACTGAAGCTTTCTTT